This TCR beta chain was obtained from a study of PD-1 blockade in classical Hodgkin lymphoma. For the study at large: On a schedule of every 2 weeks, patients received nivolumab 3 mg/kg intravenously. Study findings and constraints: A significant rise in TCR diversity by C4D1 was seen for CD4+ but not CD8+ cells.

As for this clone: The antigen remains unidentified.

Each and every patient relapsed after autologous stem cell transplantation, and patients got differing brentuximab vedotin exposure. Looked up from germline, CDR1 is MNHEY and CDR2 is SMNVEV (reference sequence). This CDR3 is 20 amino acids long. Trimming pared 7 bases from V and 0 bases from J, leaving 30 bases between. Assay: immunoSEQ multiplex PCR; the TCRdb copy retains only in-frame clones and omits some. This sample has tens of thousands of clones, with 80% to 90% found just once. The material was peripheral blood mononuclear cells (PBMCs), obtained before the second cycle of nivolumab. The rearrangement joins TRBV27 to TRBJ1-2; TRBD1 is a possible D gene (5 bases). This TCR came from a human donor with classical Hodgkin lymphoma. This CDR3 is CASTNSLRPQGEAANYGYTF. In DNA form, the CDR3 reads TGTGCCAGCACCAACTCCCTTAGGCCCCAGGGAGAAGCGGCTAACTATGGCTACACCTTC.